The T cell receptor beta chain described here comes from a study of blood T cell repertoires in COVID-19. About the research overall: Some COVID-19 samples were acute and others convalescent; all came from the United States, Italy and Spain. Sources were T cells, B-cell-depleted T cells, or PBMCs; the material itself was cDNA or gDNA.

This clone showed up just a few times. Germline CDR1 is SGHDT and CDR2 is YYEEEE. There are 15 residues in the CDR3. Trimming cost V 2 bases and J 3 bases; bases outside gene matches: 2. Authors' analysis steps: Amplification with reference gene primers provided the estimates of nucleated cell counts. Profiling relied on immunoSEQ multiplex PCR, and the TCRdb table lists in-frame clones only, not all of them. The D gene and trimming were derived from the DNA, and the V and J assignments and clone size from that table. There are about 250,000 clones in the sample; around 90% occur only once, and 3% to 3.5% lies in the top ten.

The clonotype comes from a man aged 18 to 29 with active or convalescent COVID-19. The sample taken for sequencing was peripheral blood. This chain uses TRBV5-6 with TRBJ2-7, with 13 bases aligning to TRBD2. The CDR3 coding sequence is TGTGCCAGCAGCTTAGGACTAGCGGGAGTCTACGAGCAGTACTTC. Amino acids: CASSLGLAGVYEQYF.